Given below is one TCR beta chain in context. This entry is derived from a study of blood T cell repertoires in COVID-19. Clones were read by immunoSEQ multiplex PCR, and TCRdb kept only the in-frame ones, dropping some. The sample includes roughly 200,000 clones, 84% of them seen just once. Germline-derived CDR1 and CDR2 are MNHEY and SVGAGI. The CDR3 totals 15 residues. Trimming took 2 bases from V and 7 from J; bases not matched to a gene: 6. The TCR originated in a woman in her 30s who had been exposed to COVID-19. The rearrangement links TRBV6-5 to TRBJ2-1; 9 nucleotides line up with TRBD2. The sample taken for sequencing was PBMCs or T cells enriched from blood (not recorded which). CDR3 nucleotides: TGTGCCAGCAGTTACCCAGCGGGGGGCCGAAATGAGCAGTTCTTC. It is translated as CASSYPAGGRNEQFF.